The 4 T cell receptor beta chains below come from one sample, sequenced in a study of T cells in Graves' hyperthyroidism and ophthalmopathy. The source material, RNA transcripts, was used to amplify TCR beta CDR3 regions. Initially, a first-round RT-PCR of the TCR CDR3 employed the HTBI primer set. One entry per CDR3 protein, called by TCRdb with MiXCR from the multiplex PCR reads. The profile shows approximately 400,000 distinct CDR3 sequences, roughly 15% of them singletons. The sequenced material came from blood. The receptors derive from a woman under 40 with Graves' ophthalmopathy.

This clonotype has at least ten counts. The chain carries TRBV11-2 and TRBJ2-1, with D unclear. The germline gives CDR1 SGHAT, CDR2 FQNNGV. This CDR3 spans 12 amino acids. V lost 3 bases to trimming and J lost 10 bases, with 10 bases between them. CDR3 sequence (DNA): TGTGCCAGCAGCTTTGGGCCTACCGAGCAGTTCTTC. Translating gives CASSFGPTEQFF.

On this clonotype: A much larger clone differs from this one at a single base, so this may be a read error. V gene TRBV5-1 combines with J gene TRBJ2-5, with no clear D. The length of the CDR3 is 13 residues. CDR1 is SGHRS and CDR2 is YFSETQ in the germline V gene. CDR3 loop: CASSSLGFETQCF. The CDR3 nucleotides are TGCGCCAGCAGCTCCCTAGGTTTCGAGACCCAGTGCTTC.

Ten or more counts support this clonotype. The chain has TRBV28 and TRBJ1-2; weak D call: TRBD1 (6 bases). From germline, CDR1 is MDHEN and CDR2 SYDVKM. V lost 10 bases, J lost 8 bases, and 23 bases lay in between. This CDR3 comprises 14 residues. The CDR3 here is CATKTPGGAEGYTF. DNA for the CDR3: TGTGCCACCAAAACCCCGGGGGGGGCTGAGGGCTACACCTTC.

The sample holds many counts of this clonotype. The rearrangement joins TRBV28 to TRBJ1-2; no definite D call. The ends were cut back, 3 bases at V and 3 bases at J, with 11 bases in the middle. Per germline, CDR1 MDHEN and CDR2 SYDVKM. The CDR3 consists of 14 residues. The CDR3 is CASSFTDIYYGYTF. CDR3 coding DNA: TGTGCCAGCAGTTTCACGGATATTTACTATGGCTACACCTTC.